This TCR beta chain was observed in a study of high-grade serous ovarian cancer treatment subgroups (TCRdb year 2021). About the investigation overall: On average, sequencing produced roughly 14,000 reads and around 6,900 unique TCR beta rearrangements for each sample. The cohort comprised approximately 30 patients: some ten with no residual disease after primary surgery (R0), some ten excellent NACT responders, and some ten poor NACT responders. TCR beta repertoires were profiled in patients with high-grade serous ovarian cancer who were grouped, under a laparoscopic triage algorithm, by complete gross resection or by neoadjuvant chemotherapy response. In total there were 90 samples, since every patient provided one primary tumor sample and two metastatic tumor samples. Study-level results and caveats: The TCR repertoire analyses centered on CDR3, leaving CDR1 and CDR2 unanalyzed. Neoantigen level correlated positively with TCR clonal relatedness, and copy number variation and mutation load from whole-genome sequencing showed a positive trend with TCR clonal relatedness. Repertoire similarity between tumors from the same patient ranged from roughly 0.095 to 0.85, while tumors from different patients showed almost no similarity. Because bulk tumor TCR sequencing provided no spatial information, insight into HGSC tumor complexity and diversity was limited.

As concerns this clone: Its recognized antigen is unknown. No base-level quality is on record; no much larger clone is a single base apart.

Tumor samples were obtained before definitive surgery or chemotherapy. Genomic DNA was extracted by the MD Anderson Biospecimen Extraction Resource, and TCR sequencing was done by the MD Anderson Cancer Genomics Laboratory. From the germline V gene, CDR1 is MRHNA and CDR2 is SNTAGT. Measured from the cysteine to the phenylalanine, the CDR3 is 14 residues long. Here the CDR3 DNA is all that survives: 42 bases in frame from base 1. V is clipped by 3 bases and J by 3 bases, and the sequence between their germline boundaries is 11 bases long. The approximately 100 tumor samples underwent high-throughput TCR profiling with ImmunoSEQ. The paper's data handling went like this. To measure repertoire diversity, the metrics used were richness (unique productive sequences), clonality, evenness and relatedness, and the Bhattacharyya coefficient was used to assess similarity between samples. In a sensitivity analysis, TCRs with fewer than two reads were excluded, and consistent conclusions were obtained. Not all clones reach the TCRdb copy of this immuneACCESS table, which keeps in-frame sequences only. Checked studies attribute under half of the gap to unresolved V genes and leave the rest unexplained. V, J and clone size derive from that table, while D and trimming were established from the DNA sequence. The sample yields 15,000 to 20,000 clones; around 75% were counted once. About 6.4% of the sample goes to the ten largest clones.

The V and J segments used are TRBV6-4 and TRBJ1-1, with the D gene uncertain. Sequencing was performed on tumor tissue. This receptor was identified in a human donor with high-grade serous ovarian cancer. The DNA is as follows: TGTGCCAGCAGTGAGTCGGAGGAGGACACTGAAGCTTTCTTT. This is translated as CASSESEEDTEAFF.